These 29 T cell receptor beta chains share one sample of origin, sequenced in a study of blood T cells in healthy people across ages (dated by TCRdb to 2013 to 2016). The method behind the library was 5' RACE. Data came from an Illumina HiSeq 2500. A second roughly 6 to 11 cycle PCR used a sample-barcoded 5' primer and a J-beta primer mix. The raw public reads went through TCRdb reprocessing: fastp at Q25, MiXCR clone calling, in-frame beta chains kept. Rows matching on CDR3 protein sequence are summarized as one entry with the most common DNA and genes. Counted in this sample were 600,000 to 800,000 distinct CDR3 sequences; around 21% of them appeared once. Approximately 3.6% of the sample is held by the ten biggest clonotypes. Sequencing input: blood. The receptors come from a man between 65 and 85 years old in good health.

This chain joins TRBV29-1 and TRBJ2-7; D not resolved. From germline, CDR1 is SQVTM and CDR2 ANQGSEA. CDR3 length: 13 amino acids. Trimming pared 7 bases from V and 3 bases from J, leaving 16 bases between. The CDR3 protein is CSARTAPYYEQYF. The CDR3 DNA follows: TGCAGCGCACGGACGGCTCCCTACTACGAGCAGTACTTC.

Regarding this clonotype: The CDR3 end shows no conserved phenylalanine or tryptophan, and so a read error is likely. This chain links TRBV28 with TRBJ1-4; the match to TRBD1 covers 8 bases. The CDR3 is made up of 17 amino acids. V was pared by 4 bases and J by 1 base, with 8 bases of the junction left unmatched. Per the germline V gene, CDR1 is MDHEN and CDR2 is SYDVKM. The CDR3 here is CASSSPPTGGTNEKLFS. CDR3 DNA: TGTGCCAGCAGTTCTCCCCCTACAGGGGGAACTAATGAAAAACTGTTTTCT.

This clonotype was found many times. V gene TRBV7-2 combines with J gene TRBJ2-1; 7 bases map to TRBD2. V shed 5 bases, J shed 3 bases, and the junction held 7 bases outside the gene matches. The germline gives CDR1 SGHTA, CDR2 FQGNSA. The CDR3 covers 15 residues. CDR3 sequence (DNA): TGTGCCAGCAGCGTTAGCGGGCAGCACTACAATGAGCAGTTCTTC. It yields the protein CASSVSGQHYNEQFF. The whole variable domain, filled in from reference TRBV7-2 and TRBJ2-1, reads GAGVSQSPSNKVTEKGKDVELRCDPISGHTALYWYRQSLGQGLEFLIYFQGNSAPDKSGLPSDRFSAERTGGSVSTLTIQRTQQEDSAVYLCASSVSGQHYNEQFFGPGTRLTVL.

The chain carries TRBV5-1 and TRBJ2-7; D is perhaps TRBD1 (5 bases). Judging by the DNA end, TRBJ2-5 fits better; the J call may be wrong. CDR1 and CDR2 (germline): SGHRS, YFSETQ. This CDR3 has 16 amino acids. This CDR3 is CASSLANGQGRETQYF. DNA for the CDR3: TGCGCCAGCAGCTTGGCCAACGGACAAGGACGAGAGACCCAGTACTTC.

CDR3 loop: CATSREGARGTDTQYF. In DNA form, the CDR3 reads TGTGCCACCAGCAGAGAGGGGGCGAGGGGCACAGATACGCAGTATTTT. The V and J genes are TRBV15 and TRBJ2-3; D possibly corresponds to TRBD1 (6 bases). Trimming took 0 bases from V and 1 from J, leaving 11 bases between them. CDR3 length: 16 amino acids. Germline V CDR1 and CDR2: LNHNV, YYDKDF (reference sequence).

The table lists this clonotype with a few counts. The chain carries TRBV6-5 and TRBJ2-1; D is undetermined. CDR3 length: 11 amino acids. The germline V and J ends were trimmed by 6 bases and 6 bases, with 6 bases remaining between them. Germline-derived CDR1 and CDR2 are MNHEY and SVGAGI. CDR3 region: CASRNGNEQFF. The CDR3 region has the DNA TGTGCCAGCAGGAACGGCAATGAGCAGTTCTTC.

The J gene is TRBJ2-1, the V gene TRBV7-9; TRBD1 matches 7 bases. Germline V lookup: CDR1 SEHNR, CDR2 FQNEAQ (reference sequence). This CDR3 comprises 14 residues. V was clipped by 0 bases and J by 5 bases; unmatched bases: 1. The chain's CDR3 is CASSLAGTDNEQFF. The DNA for the CDR3 is TGTGCCAGCAGCTTAGCCGGGACAGACAATGAGCAGTTCTTC.

This clonotype was observed a few times. J is TRBJ2-2 and V is TRBV15; TRBD2 matches at 11 bases. J gave up 5 bases and V 1 base, and 3 bases lay outside the gene matches. There are 16 residues in the CDR3. Per the germline V gene, CDR1 is LNHNV and CDR2 is YYDKDF (reference sequence). As DNA, the CDR3 is TGTGCCACCAGCAGAGTACTAGCGGGAGATACCGGGGAGCTGTTTTTT. Translating gives CATSRVLAGDTGELFF.

This clonotype has a single count. The missing conserved phenylalanine or tryptophan at the end of this CDR3 makes a read error likely. V gene TRBV5-1 combines with J gene TRBJ1-1; D is ambiguous. Germline V gene sequence: CDR1 SGHRS, CDR2 YFSETQ. The CDR3 length is 13 residues. V lost 6 bases and J lost 1, with 10 bases in between. This chain's CDR3 is CASMSGGNTEAFL. In DNA form, the CDR3 reads TGCGCCAGCATGTCGGGTGGGAACACTGAAGCTTTCCTT.

This clonotype appeared a few times. The V gene is TRBV6-5, the J gene TRBJ2-7; no definite D call. The CDR3 totals 15 residues. Trimming pared 0 bases from V and 0 bases from J, leaving 9 bases between. CDR1 and CDR2 from the germline V gene are MNHEY and SVGAGI. The CDR3 here is CASSYSSRISYEQYF. The CDR3 DNA reads TGTGCCAGCAGTTACTCGAGTAGGATCTCCTACGAGCAGTACTTC.

This clonotype was seen a handful of times. This rearrangement joins TRBV20-1 to TRBJ1-1; D unresolved. The CDR3 contains 13 residues. Germline CDR1 reads DFQATT; CDR2 reads SNEGSKA (reference sequence). V lost 5 bases and J lost 4, with 14 bases in between. The CDR3 DNA sequence: TGCAGTGCTCGATCGACCTCGATCACTGAAGCTTTCTTT. It translates to CSARSTSITEAFF.

J is TRBJ2-1 and V is TRBV29-1; no reliable D call. The CDR3 runs 11 residues. Trimming shortened V by 3 bases and J by 7 bases, and 7 bases separated the two germline ends. CDR1 and CDR2 from the germline V gene are SQVTM and ANQGSEA. The CDR3, as DNA: TGCAGCGTTGATTTAGGGAATGAGCAGTTCTTC. This gives the protein CSVDLGNEQFF.

This clonotype was detected a few times. The J gene is TRBJ2-3, the V gene TRBV27, with 8 bases matching TRBD1. This CDR3 is built from 16 residues. Trimming cost V 3 bases and J 2 bases; bases outside gene matches: 7. Germline V gene lookup returns CDR1 MNHEY and CDR2 SMNVEV (reference sequence). CDR3 sequence: CASSFDRGGFTDTQYF. The DNA for the CDR3 is TGTGCCAGCAGTTTCGACAGGGGAGGATTCACAGATACGCAGTATTTT.

The CDR3 region is CASSLQGYYEQYF. CDR3 in DNA: TGTGCCAGCAGTTTACAGGGCTACTACGAGCAGTACTTC. The chain links TRBV12-3 or TRBV12-4 to TRBJ2-5, with D perhaps matching TRBD1 (5 bases). The J call is uncertain, as TRBJ2-7 better fits the DNA end. This CDR3 is built from 13 residues.

This chain links TRBV11-2 with TRBJ2-5; no reliable D call. This CDR3 has 13 residues. The germline CDR1 and CDR2 sequences are SGHAT and FQNNGV. The germline V and J ends were trimmed by 7 bases and 1 base, with 10 bases remaining between them. DNA for the CDR3: TGTGCCAGCACTATCCTCCCCCAAGAGACCCAGTACTTC. This encodes CASTILPQETQYF.

This clonotype was observed a few times. A read error may produce the germline difference seen at one junction end. J is TRBJ1-1 and V is TRBV6-5; TRBD1 matches 12 bases. Germline assignment: CDR1 MNHEY and CDR2 SVGAGI. The CDR3 has 15 amino acids. CDR3 sequence (DNA): TGTGCCGGCAGACCGGGACAGGGGGCAGACACTGAAGCTTTCTTT. This sequence encodes CAGRPGQGADTEAFF.

The CDR3 DNA reads as TGTGCCATCAGTGATAAAGCGGGGGGCACAGATACGCAGTATTTT. It translates to CAISDKAGGTDTQYF. The chain carries TRBV10-3 and TRBJ2-3, with 8 bases that match TRBD2. In germline, CDR1 is ENHRY, CDR2 SYGVKD. V shed 3 bases, J shed 1 base, and the junction held 3 bases outside the gene matches. This CDR3 has 15 residues.

This chain connects TRBV4-1 to TRBJ2-5; 9 nucleotides match TRBD2. CDR3 length: 15 amino acids. Trimming removed 1 base from V and 2 bases from J; junction bases left unmatched: 2. Germline CDR1 and CDR2: MGHRA and YSYEKL. The CDR3 coding sequence is TGCGCCAGCAGCCAAGGGACTAGCGATCAAGAGACCCAGTACTTC. Its translation: CASSQGTSDQETQYF.

The rearrangement uses TRBV20-1 and TRBJ1-5; 7 bases fit TRBD1. This CDR3 comprises 13 residues. J was trimmed by 4 bases and V by 6 bases; bases with no gene match: 6. CDR1 is DFQATT, CDR2 SNEGSKA, per germline (reference sequence). Here the CDR3 reads CSAQRDSNQPQHF. CDR3 DNA: TGCAGTGCACAACGGGACAGTAATCAGCCCCAGCATTTT.

This clonotype was seen a few times. A read error may produce the germline difference seen at one junction end. V gene TRBV5-6 combines with J gene TRBJ2-7, with 10 bases aligning to TRBD1. From germline, CDR1 is SGHDT and CDR2 YYEEEE. The CDR3 totals 16 residues. The CDR3 reads CASSPGTGALSYEQYF. Here the CDR3 DNA reads TGTGCCAGCAGCCCCGGGACAGGGGCACTCTCCTATGAGCAGTACTTC.

The chain links TRBV7-8 to TRBJ2-5; 8 bases fit TRBD2. Germline CDR1 reads SGHVS; CDR2 reads FQNEAQ. V shed 1 base, J shed 5 bases, and the junction held 9 bases outside the gene matches. The CDR3 has 16 amino acids. CDR3 region: CASSLGGSGITETQYF. CDR3 DNA: TGTGCCAGCAGCTTAGGGGGTAGCGGGATAACGGAGACCCAGTACTTC.

This clonotype was picked up many times. V and J are TRBV29-1 and TRBJ2-4; D call uncertain. Trimming removed 2 bases at V and 0 bases at J, with 5 bases between. The germline gives CDR1 SQVTM, CDR2 ANQGSEA. The length of the CDR3 is 13 residues. The CDR3 here is CSVEPLAKNIQYF. The CDR3 nucleotides are TGCAGCGTTGAACCTCTAGCCAAAAACATTCAGTACTTC.

This clonotype was picked up many times. The J gene is TRBJ2-1, the V gene TRBV5-1; D possibly corresponds to TRBD2 (6 bases). Germline assignment: CDR1 SGHRS and CDR2 YFSETQ. The germline V and J ends were trimmed by 4 bases and 3 bases, with 11 bases remaining between them. This CDR3 contains 14 residues. This CDR3 reads CASSQTGLYNEQFF. Here the CDR3 DNA reads TGCGCCAGCAGCCAGACGGGACTCTACAATGAGCAGTTCTTC.

The CDR3 sequence is CASSEENWVAPRKLIAKNIQYF. The CDR3 coding sequence is TGTGCCAGCAGTGAAGAAAATTGGGTAGCCCCACGAAAATTGATAGCCAAAAACATTCAGTACTTC. The genes are TRBV2 and TRBJ2-4; D gene ambiguous. The CDR3 consists of 22 residues. With 1 base removed from V and 0 bases from J, the gap between germline ends came to 28 bases. CDR1 SNHLY and CDR2 FYNNEI come from the germline V gene. The full variable domain, completed using reference TRBV2 and TRBJ2-4, is EPEVTQTPSHQVTQMGQEVILRCVPISNHLYFYWYRQILGQKVEFLVSFYNNEISEKSEIFDDQFSVERPDGSNFTLKIRSTKLEDSAMYFCASSEENWVAPRKLIAKNIQYFGAGTRLSVL.

This chain links TRBV7-9 with TRBJ2-5, with 16 bases identical to TRBD2. CDR1 is SEHNR and CDR2 is FQNEAQ in the germline V gene (reference sequence). V was clipped by 5 bases and J by 0 bases; unmatched bases: 9. CDR3 size: 19 residues. CDR3 in DNA: TGTGCCAGCAGCAAGGGACTAGCGGGGGGGGAACCGTACCAAGAGACCCAGTACTTC. Its protein product is CASSKGLAGGEPYQETQYF.

This clonotype has more than one count but fewer than ten. V usage is TRBV12-3 or TRBV12-4 and J usage is TRBJ2-1, with 13 bases identical to TRBD2. The CDR3 covers 14 residues. Losses at the gene ends were 11 bases for V and 3 bases for J; bases not matched to a gene: 4. The CDR3 bases are TGTGCCGTGACTAGCGGGAGGTACTACAATGAGCAGTTCTTC. Encoded protein: CAVTSGRYYNEQFF.

The CDR3 sequence is CSARPSSGAPETQYF. CDR3 nucleotides: TGCAGTGCTAGACCCTCTAGCGGGGCGCCAGAGACCCAGTACTTC. The J gene is TRBJ2-5, the V gene TRBV20-1; 9 nucleotides agree with TRBD2. In germline, CDR1 is DFQATT, CDR2 SNEGSKA (reference sequence). This CDR3 comprises 15 residues. The V gene end was trimmed by 2 bases and the J gene end by 4 bases; junction bases not matched to a gene: 8.

The rearrangement joins TRBV4-1 to TRBJ2-7; 9 nucleotides align to TRBD2. The ends lost 4 bases at V and 3 bases at J; junction bases unmatched: 7. CDR3 size: 15 residues. Germline V CDR1 and CDR2: MGHRA, YSYEKL. DNA for the CDR3: TGCGCCAGCAGCCGAACCTATAGCGGGAGCTACGAGCAGTACTTC. This codes for CASSRTYSGSYEQYF.

The CDR3 sequence is CSVKGQGGNTIYF. In DNA, the CDR3 is TGCAGCGTTAAAGGACAGGGGGGAAACACCATATATTTT. The J gene is TRBJ1-3, the V gene TRBV29-1, with 9 bases that match TRBD1. V shed 5 bases and J 4 bases; nucleotides not matched to a gene: 3. The CDR3 runs to 13 residues. From germline, CDR1 is SQVTM and CDR2 ANQGSEA. The entire variable domain, with the rest obtained from reference TRBV29-1 and TRBJ1-3, is as follows: SAVISQKPSRDICQRGTSLTIQCQVDSQVTMMFWYRQQPGQSLTLIATANQGSEATYESGFVIDKFPISRPNLTFSTLTVSNMSPEDSSIYLCSVKGQGGNTIYFGEGSWLTVV.